Listed here are 31 T cell receptor beta chains from one sample, sequenced in a study of the immune and genomic landscape of osteosarcoma. Primary, local recurrence and metastasis osteosarcoma tumors were taken after treatment from poor-prognosis patients. Profiling relied on immunoSEQ multiplex PCR, and the TCRdb table lists in-frame clones only, not all of them. In the table there are 6,000 to 7,000 clones, 65% to 80% of which are singletons. Specimen: osteosarcoma tumor tissue from the lung. Receptor source: a human donor with osteosarcoma.

This clone is classed as medium-sized. The chain uses TRBV4-2 and TRBJ1-1; 9 bases are shared with TRBD1. V shed 6 bases and J 2 bases; nucleotides not matched to a gene: 7. The CDR3 spans 15 residues. CDR1 is LGHNA and CDR2 is YNFKEQ in the germline V gene. CDR3 sequence (DNA): TGTGCCAGCAGTTTAAACAGGGGGCCAAACACTGAAGCTTTCTTT. Amino acids: CASSLNRGPNTEAFF.

This clone was observed a handful of times. The genes are TRBV2 and TRBJ1-1; D ambiguous. This CDR3 is 13 amino acids long. V lost 8 bases to trimming and J lost 0 bases, with 10 bases between them. CDR1 and CDR2 from the germline V gene are SNHLY and FYNNEI. Written as DNA, the CDR3 is TGTGCCAGCTATTCGCCTTTGAACACTGAAGCTTTCTTT. It yields the protein CASYSPLNTEAFF. Filled out from reference TRBV2 and TRBJ1-1, the complete variable domain reads EPEVTQTPSHQVTQMGQEVILRCVPISNHLYFYWYRQILGQKVEFLVSFYNNEISEKSEIFDDQFSVERPDGSNFTLKIRSTKLEDSAMYFCASYSPLNTEAFFGQGTRLTVV.

This clone appeared once. The CDR3 sequence: CASSLDSNWDTEAFF. DNA of the CDR3: TGTGCCAGCAGCTTAGACTCCAACTGGGACACTGAAGCTTTCTTT. This chain uses TRBV7-2 with TRBJ1-1; no reliable D call. CDR1 and CDR2 from the germline V gene are SGHTA and FQGNSA. The CDR3 length is 15 residues. V was pared by 1 base and J by 3 bases, with 12 bases between.

DNA for the CDR3: TGTGCCAGCTCTCAGGGTACAGGCGAGGTCGAAGCTTTCTTT. Its protein product is CASSQGTGEVEAFF. The chain carries TRBV18 and TRBJ1-1; possible D gene TRBD1, 5 bases. The germline gives CDR1 KGHSH, CDR2 LQKENI. The CDR3 extends over 14 amino acids. V lost 6 bases and J lost 8, with 19 bases in between.

This sequence joins TRBV6-5 and TRBJ1-5, with D unclear. The V and J ends lost 2 bases and 8 bases respectively, with 1 base between them. Germline CDR1 reads MNHEY; CDR2 reads SVGAGI. CDR3 size: 10 residues. As DNA, the CDR3 is TGTGCCAGCAGTTACAAGCCCCAGCATTTT. Protein product: CASSYKPQHF.

The chain uses TRBV29-1 and TRBJ1-1; the D gene is possibly TRBD1 (5 bases). Trimming pared 8 bases from V and 1 base from J, leaving 20 bases between. The CDR3 is 15 residues long. Germline lookup yields CDR1 SQVTM and CDR2 ANQGSEA. CDR3 DNA: TGCAGCACCACCTCAGGGAGGTGGGCGAACACTGAAGCTTTCTTT. Its protein is CSTTSGRWANTEAFF. The whole variable domain, remainder taken from reference TRBV29-1 and TRBJ1-1, is SAVISQKPSRDICQRGTSLTIQCQVDSQVTMMFWYRQQPGQSLTLIATANQGSEATYESGFVIDKFPISRPNLTFSTLTVSNMSPEDSSIYLCSTTSGRWANTEAFFGQGTRLTVV.

This chain links TRBV11-1 with TRBJ2-1; 9 nucleotides agree with TRBD2. The CDR3 contains 16 residues. The germline CDR1 and CDR2 sequences are SGHAT and FQDESV (reference sequence). V dropped 4 bases and J dropped 5; count of bases not matched to a gene: 9. Here the CDR3 reads CASSSRTSAAHNEQFF. The CDR3 DNA reads as TGTGCCAGCAGCTCGCGGACTAGCGCCGCGCACAATGAGCAGTTCTTC.

Judged by abundance, this clone is medium-sized. The DNA for the CDR3 is TGTGCCAGCAGCTTAAATTTCGGCACCCAGTACTTC. Protein sequence: CASSLNFGTQYF. The chain employs TRBV7-9 and TRBJ2-5, with no clear D. The V end was cut by 2 bases, the J end by 8 bases, with 9 bases between. Germline V CDR1 and CDR2: SEHNR, FQNEAQ (reference sequence). The CDR3 loop spans 12 amino acids.

By share, this clone ranks as medium-sized. The CDR3 sequence: CASGLGQGGVASLNEQFF. CDR3 bases: TGTGCTAGTGGTTTGGGCCAAGGGGGAGTGGCCAGCCTCAATGAGCAGTTCTTC. The V and J genes are TRBV12-5 and TRBJ2-1, with D possibly TRBD1 on 6 matching bases. CDR1 and CDR2 from the germline V gene are LGHNT and FRNRAP. V dropped 1 base and J dropped 6 bases, with 22 bases sitting between them. The CDR3 has 18 residues.

This clone appeared once. V is TRBV4-2 and J is TRBJ2-2; tentative D call: TRBD2 (5 bases). V was pared by 2 bases and J by 3 bases, with 13 bases between. This CDR3 is 16 amino acids long. The germline gives CDR1 LGHNA, CDR2 YNFKEQ. The CDR3 nucleotides are TGTGCCAGCAGCCAACCCAGCGGCACGGACACCGGGGAGCTGTTTTTT. Encoded protein: CASSQPSGTDTGELFF.

V is TRBV9 and J is TRBJ2-5; 7 nucleotides match TRBD1. Germline trimming cut 3 bases from V and 5 bases from J; bases unmatched to any gene: 7. The germline V gene encodes CDR1 SGDLS and CDR2 YYNGEE. The CDR3 loop spans 14 amino acids. The CDR3 region is CASSAQGLRETQYF. In nucleotides, the CDR3 is TGTGCCAGCAGCGCACAGGGGTTACGGGAGACCCAGTACTTC.

This clone is classed as medium-sized. The V gene is TRBV2, the J gene TRBJ2-7; D is undetermined. CDR1 and CDR2 (germline): SNHLY, FYNNEI. The germline V and J ends were trimmed by 7 bases and 3 bases, with 10 bases remaining between them. CDR3 length: 12 amino acids. The CDR3 region has the DNA TGTGCCAGCACGACTGGCGGCTACGAGCAGTACTTC. Residues: CASTTGGYEQYF.

The chain couples TRBV6-5 to TRBJ2-2, with TRBD1 as a possible D gene (6 bases). Germline CDR1 MNHEY, CDR2 SVGAGI. The CDR3 covers 15 residues. V was cut by 4 bases and J by 5 bases, with 14 bases left in between. CDR3 nucleotide sequence: TGTGCCAGCAGTTTAAGGGGGAGATTGACCGGGGAGCTGTTTTTT. It yields the protein CASSLRGRLTGELFF.

This clone came up once. The rearrangement joins TRBV19 to TRBJ1-2; possible D gene TRBD1, 6 bases. With 8 bases removed from V and 6 bases from J, the gap between germline ends came to 19 bases. Germline CDR1 reads LNHDA; CDR2 reads SQIVND (reference sequence). The CDR3 is 14 amino acids. In nucleotides, the CDR3 is TGTGCCAGTTGGGGACACCTCCTGGGGAATGGCTACACCTTC. Its translation: CASWGHLLGNGYTF.

The chain links TRBV30 to TRBJ2-3; possible D gene TRBD1, 5 bases. The CDR3 covers 12 residues. Trimming removed 8 bases from V and 5 bases from J, with 14 bases in between. Germline V gene sequence: CDR1 GTSNPN, CDR2 SVGIG (reference sequence). As DNA, the CDR3 is TGTGCCCTCGAAAGGGGTGGAGATACGCAGTATTTT. It yields the protein CALERGGDTQYF.

Turning to this clone: At one of its ends the junction is not consistent with the germline gene, which may arise from a read error. The chain couples TRBV19 to TRBJ2-1; 8 nucleotides match TRBD1. This CDR3 region has 18 residues. Germline CDR1 is LNHDA and CDR2 is SQIVND (reference sequence). Here the CDR3 reads CASRIGSPGTGGFNEQFF. The DNA for the CDR3 is TGTGCCAGTAGGATAGGTTCCCCCGGGACAGGAGGCTTCAATGAGCAGTTCTTC.

By its share, this clone is large (0.1 to 1%). This chain joins TRBV5-4 and TRBJ1-4; D is unclear. The CDR3 spans 13 residues. V was pared by 4 bases and J by 8 bases, with 12 bases between. Germline V CDR1 and CDR2: SGHNT, YYREEE (reference sequence). The CDR3: CASSVKPGEKLFF. CDR3 coding DNA: TGTGCCAGCAGCGTAAAGCCGGGCGAAAAACTGTTTTTT.

The gene calls are TRBV4-1 and TRBJ2-7, with 8 bases lining up with TRBD1. The junction had 14 bases not matched to a gene; V was cut back by 6 bases and J by 4 bases. The CDR3 runs 16 residues. Germline CDR1 is MGHRA and CDR2 is YSYEKL. CDR3 nucleotide sequence: TGCGCCAGCAGTCGGGGGACTGGGCAGGGGGCATACGAGCAGTACTTC. This gives the protein CASSRGTGQGAYEQYF.

This clone was counted between two and nine times. This rearrangement joins TRBV28 to TRBJ2-7, with TRBD1 matching 7 bases. The germline V gene encodes CDR1 MDHEN and CDR2 SYDVKM. The J segment lost 5 bases and the V segment lost 3 bases, leaving 7 bases of the junction unmatched. CDR3 length: 14 amino acids. The CDR3 DNA follows: TGTGCCAGCAGTTTCGTACAGGGGACCGACGAGCAGTACTTC. It translates to CASSFVQGTDEQYF.

The sample holds a few counts of this clone. The gene calls are TRBV7-9 and TRBJ1-2, with D possibly TRBD1 on 6 matching bases. The germline gives CDR1 SEHNR, CDR2 FQNEAQ (reference sequence). V dropped 1 base and J dropped 7 bases, with 19 bases sitting between them. CDR3 size: 16 residues. CDR3 DNA: TGTGCCAGCAGCTTAGGGGGGCACAGGCCACGAAGTGGCTACACCTTC. Translated, it gives CASSLGGHRPRSGYTF.

The genes are TRBV28 and TRBJ1-1; D possibly corresponds to TRBD1 (5 bases). The CDR3 consists of 15 residues. The V and J ends lost 5 bases and 2 bases respectively, with 15 bases between them. Germline V gives CDR1 MDHEN, CDR2 SYDVKM. Written as DNA, the CDR3 is TGTGCCAGCAGTGGTCAGGGAAGGCTTAACACTGAAGCTTTCTTT. Translation: CASSGQGRLNTEAFF.

The V and J genes are TRBV18 and TRBJ2-2, with D possibly TRBD1 on 5 matching bases. Germline V gives CDR1 KGHSH, CDR2 LQKENI. This CDR3 has 16 amino acids. Trimming removed 2 bases from V and 7 bases from J, with 17 bases in between. CDR3 residues: CASSPDSGNDVGELFF. CDR3 DNA: TGTGCCAGCTCACCAGACTCAGGGAATGATGTCGGGGAGCTGTTTTTT.

The rearrangement uses TRBV6-4 and TRBJ2-3, with 10 bases lining up with TRBD2. CDR3 size: 15 residues. Germline assignment: CDR1 MRHNA and CDR2 SNTAGT. V trimming: 2 bases; J trimming: 1 base; junction bases outside the gene matches: 0. The CDR3 region is CASSDGTSGTDTQYF. The CDR3 DNA follows: TGTGCCAGCAGTGACGGGACTAGCGGCACAGATACGCAGTATTTT.

This chain joins TRBV28 and TRBJ1-4; the match to TRBD1 covers 8 bases. Germline V gene lookup returns CDR1 MDHEN and CDR2 SYDVKM. The V segment lost 11 bases and the J segment 8 bases; nucleotides outside the gene matches: 7. The CDR3 runs to 12 residues. The CDR3, as DNA: TGTGCCGGCGGACAGGGAAACGAAAAACTGTTTTTT. It encodes CAGGQGNEKLFF.

The chain uses TRBV6-1 and TRBJ1-6; TRBD1 matches 12 bases. V shed 4 bases and J 19 bases; nucleotides not matched to a gene: 8. The CDR3 spans 13 residues. Germline loops: CDR1 MNHNS, CDR2 SASEGT. The DNA of the CDR3 is TGTGCCAGCAGTGCGTCCCGGGACAGGGGGCATCACTTT. Its translation is CASSASRDRGHHF.

The chain employs TRBV18 and TRBJ2-2; 8 bases are shared with TRBD1. The V segment lost 5 bases and the J segment 6 bases; nucleotides outside the gene matches: 5. Germline V gene lookup returns CDR1 KGHSH and CDR2 LQKENI. The CDR3 runs 14 residues. CDR3 residues: CASSNGQGAGELFF. The CDR3 DNA sequence: TGTGCCAGCTCAAACGGACAGGGCGCCGGGGAGCTGTTTTTT. Based on the CDR3 plus reference TRBV18 and TRBJ2-2, the full variable domain is NAGVMQNPRHLVRRRGQEARLRCSPMKGHSHVYWYRQLPEEGLKFMVYLQKENIIDESGMPKERFSAEFPKEGPSILRIQQVVRGDSAAYFCASSNGQGAGELFFGEGSRLTVL.

This clone was recorded once. The chain has TRBV9 and TRBJ2-5; 7 nucleotides align to TRBD1. Losses at the gene ends were 2 bases for V and 3 bases for J; bases not matched to a gene: 13. Germline CDR1 reads SGDLS; CDR2 reads YYNGEE. This CDR3 is 17 amino acids long. CDR3 residues: CASSVRPGDRTEETQYF. The CDR3 bases are TGTGCCAGCAGCGTGAGACCTGGGGACAGAACAGAAGAGACCCAGTACTTC.

The chain employs TRBV11-2 and TRBJ2-1; a possible D gene is TRBD2 (5 bases). This CDR3 has 13 residues. The V end was cut by 3 bases, the J end by 6 bases, with 9 bases between. Germline V CDR1 and CDR2: SGHAT, FQNNGV. CDR3 nucleotides: TGTGCCAGCAGCTTCGGGGTTGCCAATGAGCAGTTCTTC. This codes for CASSFGVANEQFF.

This chain links TRBV18 with TRBJ2-2; 9 bases are shared with TRBD1. The CDR3 length is 15 residues. The germline CDR1 and CDR2 sequences are KGHSH and LQKENI. V trimming: 6 bases; J trimming: 4 bases; junction bases outside the gene matches: 6. In DNA form, the CDR3 reads TGTGCCAGCTCCGACCGGGACAGGGCCACCGGGGAGCTGTTTTTT. Amino acids: CASSDRDRATGELFF.

The CDR3 spells CASSPRRDGNQPQHF. In nucleotides, the CDR3 is TGTGCCAGTAGTCCCCGGCGCGATGGCAATCAGCCCCAGCATTTT. The chain uses TRBV19 and TRBJ1-5; D unclear. Trimming removed 5 bases from V and 2 bases from J, with 13 bases in between. The CDR3 totals 15 residues. Germline-derived CDR1 and CDR2 are LNHDA and SQIVND (reference sequence).

The V gene is TRBV6-5, the J gene TRBJ1-1; weak D call: TRBD1 (6 bases). CDR1 is MNHEY, CDR2 SVGAGI, per germline. This CDR3 spans 13 amino acids. Trimming took off 5 bases at V and 8 bases at J, with 15 bases between the two ends. This chain's CDR3 is CASSPQGTSEAFF. Here the CDR3 DNA reads TGTGCCAGCAGTCCACAGGGAACTTCCGAAGCTTTCTTT.